A selection of T cell receptor beta chains follows, all from one sample in a study of T cells in Graves' hyperthyroidism and ophthalmopathy. TCRdb re-analysed the multiplex PCR reads in MiXCR, keeping a single row per CDR3 protein. This table has around 450,000 distinct CDR3 sequences, 15% to 19% appearing once. What was sequenced was blood. The receptors shown here come from a woman aged 18-29 years with Graves' hyperthyroidism. Each CDR3 is given with its conserved first and last residue. D genes are given only for firm matches. Where a row states a size, it is once, few, many or the class of an expanded clone; other rows omit it.

v_call	j_call	clone_size	d_call	cdr3_nt	cdr3_aa
TRBV6-1	TRBJ2-5	.	TRBD1	TGTGCCAGCAGGGTGACAGGGTCGCAGGAGACCCAGTACTTC	CASRVTGSQETQYF
TRBV10-2	TRBJ2-3	few	TRBD2	TGCGCCAGCAGTGATCGGGGCGGGAGGGCCTTAGGCACAGATACGCAGTATTTT	CASSDRGGRALGTDTQYF
TRBV14	TRBJ2-1	few	TRBD2	TGTGCCAGCAGCCAAGGAGGACTAGCGAAGACTAAGAATGAGCAGTTCTTC	CASSQGGLAKTKNEQFF
TRBV28	TRBJ1-5	many	TRBD1	TGTGCCAGCAGTTTAGAACAGGGGTTTAGCAATCAGCCCCAGCATTTT	CASSLEQGFSNQPQHF
TRBV5-6	TRBJ2-7	many	.	TGTGCCAGCAGCCCCGGGAACTCCTACGAGCAGTACTTC	CASSPGNSYEQYF
TRBV6-4	TRBJ1-1	few	TRBD1	TGTGCCAGCAGACCAGGGGGTGGACGGGGTGAAGCTTTCTTT	CASRPGGGRGEAFF
TRBV6-1	TRBJ2-7	many	.	TGTGCCAGCAGTGAAGGAGGGACCTACGAGCAGTACTTC	CASSEGGTYEQYF
TRBV7-2	TRBJ2-2	.	.	TGTGCCAGCAGCTTAGTTTCGAGCACCGGGGAGCTGTTTTTT	CASSLVSSTGELFF
TRBV28	TRBJ1-4	.	.	TGTGCCAGCAGTTCTCACGGTCATAGGGAAAAACTGTTTTTT	CASSSHGHREKLFF
TRBV7-2	TRBJ2-5	.	.	TGTGCCAGCAGCTCGAGACAGGGAGGTGAGACCCAGTACTTC	CASSSRQGGETQYF